A selection of T cell receptor beta chains follows, all from one sample in a study of CD8 T cells in Susac syndrome. TCRdb reanalysed the immunoSEQ multiplex PCR reads using MiXCR and keeps one entry per CDR3 protein. The sample holds about 180,000 distinct CDR3 sequences; roughly 94% are singletons and the top ten take 0.085% to 0.1%. The sample consisted of CD4+ T cells from PBMCs. These receptor sequences come from a human donor with Susac syndrome. Both conserved end residues are part of each CDR3. D genes are given only for firm matches. The listing skips clone size in some rows; elsewhere it reads once, few, many or a size class.

CDR3 protein: CASSKRYGDTEAFF
CDR3 DNA: TGTGCCAGTAGTAAGAGGTATGGCGACACTGAAGCTTTCTTT
J gene: TRBJ1-1
CDR3 length: 14
D gene: NA
V gene: TRBV19
clone size: once

CDR3 protein: CASSDYGGPRDTQYF
CDR3 DNA: TGTGCCAGCAGTGATTACGGGGGGCCTCGGGATACGCAGTATTTT
J gene: TRBJ2-3
CDR3 length: 15
D gene: NA
V gene: TRBV2
clone size: once

CDR3 protein: CATSRDRFRADTEAFF
CDR3 DNA: TGTGCCACCAGCAGAGATCGATTTCGGGCCGACACTGAAGCTTTCTTT
J gene: TRBJ1-1
CDR3 length: 16
D gene: NA
V gene: TRBV15
clone size: NA

CDR3 protein: CASSQDPLQENTEAFF
CDR3 DNA: TGTGCCAGCAGCCAAGATCCGCTACAGGAAAACACTGAAGCTTTCTTT
J gene: TRBJ1-1
CDR3 length: 16
D gene: NA
V gene: TRBV3-1
clone size: NA

CDR3 protein: CSAGRSYEQYF
CDR3 DNA: TGCAGTGCTGGCAGGAGCTACGAGCAGTACTTC
J gene: TRBJ2-7
CDR3 length: 11
D gene: NA
V gene: TRBV20-1
clone size: NA

CDR3 protein: CASSLDRVRQPQHF
CDR3 DNA: TGTGCCAGCAGCTTAGACAGGGTGCGTCAGCCCCAGCATTTT
J gene: TRBJ1-5
CDR3 length: 14
D gene: NA
V gene: TRBV7-2
clone size: NA

CDR3 protein: CSAPRRERNQRSDTQYF
CDR3 DNA: TGCAGTGCCCCACGACGGGAGCGCAACCAAAGGTCGGATACGCAGTATTTT
J gene: TRBJ2-3
CDR3 length: 17
D gene: NA
V gene: TRBV20-1
clone size: NA

CDR3 protein: CSASPPLAGVSYEQYF
CDR3 DNA: TGCAGTGCTAGCCCCCCTTTAGCGGGAGTCTCCTACGAGCAGTACTTC
J gene: TRBJ2-7
CDR3 length: 16
D gene: TRBD2
V gene: TRBV20-1
clone size: NA

CDR3 protein: CAWSVRGNLQPQHF
CDR3 DNA: TGTGCCTGGAGTGTACGGGGAAACTTGCAGCCCCAGCATTTT
J gene: TRBJ1-5
CDR3 length: 14
D gene: NA
V gene: TRBV30
clone size: NA

CDR3 protein: CSAESSGRPDTQYF
CDR3 DNA: TGCAGTGCGGAATCTAGCGGGAGGCCAGATACGCAGTATTTT
J gene: TRBJ2-3
CDR3 length: 14
D gene: TRBD2
V gene: TRBV20-1
clone size: once

CDR3 protein: CASSDPGRYSNQPQHF
CDR3 DNA: TGTGCCAGCAGTGACCCGGGACGGTATAGCAATCAGCCCCAGCATTTT
J gene: TRBJ1-5
CDR3 length: 16
D gene: NA
V gene: TRBV28
clone size: NA

CDR3 protein: CASSLAPRGETQYF
CDR3 DNA: TGTGCCAGCAGTTTAGCGCCAAGAGGGGAGACCCAGTACTTC
J gene: TRBJ2-5
CDR3 length: 14
D gene: NA
V gene: TRBV12-3/TRBV12-4
clone size: once

CDR3 protein: CASSPGRGNTDTQYF
CDR3 DNA: TGTGCCAGCAGCCCCGGGAGGGGAAACACAGATACGCAGTATTTT
J gene: TRBJ2-3
CDR3 length: 15
D gene: TRBD2
V gene: TRBV7-2
clone size: NA

CDR3 protein: CASSPRPDRWGNTIYF
CDR3 DNA: TGTGCCAGCAGTCCCCGACCGGACAGGTGGGGAAACACCATATATTTT
J gene: TRBJ1-3
CDR3 length: 16
D gene: TRBD1
V gene: TRBV6-6
clone size: NA

CDR3 protein: CSAGGQPGTDTQYF
CDR3 DNA: TGCAGTGCTGGTGGACAGCCGGGCACAGATACGCAGTATTTT
J gene: TRBJ2-3
CDR3 length: 14
D gene: NA
V gene: TRBV20-1
clone size: NA

CDR3 protein: CASSLVAGPETQYF
CDR3 DNA: TGTGCCAGCAGCTTAGTGGCCGGGCCGGAGACCCAGTACTTC
J gene: TRBJ2-5
CDR3 length: 14
D gene: NA
V gene: TRBV7-2
clone size: once

CDR3 protein: CASRGTSVETQYF
CDR3 DNA: TGTGCCAGCAGAGGGACTAGCGTGGAGACCCAGTACTTC
J gene: TRBJ2-5
CDR3 length: 13
D gene: TRBD2
V gene: TRBV28
clone size: NA

CDR3 protein: CASSQDGGREDTQYF
CDR3 DNA: TGTGCCAGCAGCCAAGATGGTGGCAGGGAAGATACGCAGTATTTT
J gene: TRBJ2-3
CDR3 length: 15
D gene: NA
V gene: TRBV3-1
clone size: NA

CDR3 protein: CSATNRQGTGDTQYF
CDR3 DNA: TGCAGTGCCACTAACCGACAGGGAACTGGAGATACGCAGTATTTT
J gene: TRBJ2-3
CDR3 length: 15
D gene: TRBD1
V gene: TRBV20-1
clone size: NA

CDR3 protein: CASSRGSGEDETQYF
CDR3 DNA: TGTGCCAGCAGCCGGGGTAGCGGGGAGGATGAGACCCAGTACTTC
J gene: TRBJ2-5
CDR3 length: 15
D gene: TRBD2
V gene: TRBV3-1
clone size: NA

CDR3 protein: CASSLPREKLFF
CDR3 DNA: TGTGCCAGCAGTCTCCCCCGGGAAAAACTGTTTTTT
J gene: TRBJ1-4
CDR3 length: 12
D gene: NA
V gene: TRBV4-2
clone size: NA

CDR3 protein: CASSAGGAEETQYF
CDR3 DNA: TGCGCCAGCAGCGCGGGGGGAGCGGAAGAGACCCAGTACTTC
J gene: TRBJ2-5
CDR3 length: 14
D gene: TRBD2
V gene: TRBV5-1
clone size: NA

CDR3 protein: CASSTAGGLETQYF
CDR3 DNA: TGTGCCAGCAGTACCGCGGGGGGTCTGGAGACCCAGTACTTC
J gene: TRBJ2-5
CDR3 length: 14
D gene: TRBD2
V gene: TRBV25-1
clone size: NA

CDR3 protein: CASILVGTGELFF
CDR3 DNA: TGTGCCAGCATCCTCGTGGGAACCGGGGAGCTGTTTTTT
J gene: TRBJ2-2
CDR3 length: 13
D gene: NA
V gene: TRBV6-6
clone size: NA

CDR3 protein: CASSGEGLAGSGELFF
CDR3 DNA: TGTGCCAGCAGCGGAGAGGGACTAGCAGGCTCCGGGGAGCTGTTTTTT
J gene: TRBJ2-2
CDR3 length: 16
D gene: TRBD2
V gene: TRBV13
clone size: NA

CDR3 protein: CASSLASLGWETQYF
CDR3 DNA: TGTGCCAGCAGCTTAGCAAGTCTTGGTTGGGAGACCCAGTACTTC
J gene: TRBJ2-5
CDR3 length: 15
D gene: NA
V gene: TRBV7-9
clone size: NA

CDR3 protein: CASSYSLGTEAFF
CDR3 DNA: TGTGCCAGCAGTTATTCGCTCGGCACTGAAGCTTTCTTT
J gene: TRBJ1-1
CDR3 length: 13
D gene: NA
V gene: TRBV6-5
clone size: NA

CDR3 protein: CASSGQGNQPQHF
CDR3 DNA: TGTGCCAGCTCGGGGCAGGGGAATCAGCCCCAGCATTTT
J gene: TRBJ1-5
CDR3 length: 13
D gene: NA
V gene: TRBV18
clone size: NA

CDR3 protein: CASSLLTGAGGNEQFF
CDR3 DNA: TGTGCCAGCAGTTTACTCACTGGGGCGGGAGGCAATGAGCAGTTCTTC
J gene: TRBJ2-1
CDR3 length: 16
D gene: TRBD2
V gene: TRBV28
clone size: NA

CDR3 protein: CASSVVGLRSDTQYF
CDR3 DNA: TGTGCCAGCAGCGTAGTCGGACTACGGTCAGATACGCAGTATTTT
J gene: TRBJ2-3
CDR3 length: 15
D gene: NA
V gene: TRBV9
clone size: NA

CDR3 protein: CASSLRKGTKETQYF
CDR3 DNA: TGTGCCAGCAGTTTGCGCAAGGGAACCAAAGAGACCCAGTACTTC
J gene: TRBJ2-5
CDR3 length: 15
D gene: NA
V gene: TRBV28
clone size: once

CDR3 protein: CSVVRQGVWETQYF
CDR3 DNA: TGCAGCGTTGTTAGACAGGGGGTTTGGGAGACCCAGTACTTC
J gene: TRBJ2-5
CDR3 length: 14
D gene: TRBD1
V gene: TRBV29-1
clone size: NA

CDR3 protein: CASTHFSDWTNYEQYF
CDR3 DNA: TGTGCCAGCACCCATTTTTCGGACTGGACGAACTACGAGCAGTACTTC
J gene: TRBJ2-7
CDR3 length: 16
D gene: NA
V gene: TRBV7-9
clone size: NA

CDR3 protein: CASSLVKGKDYEQYF
CDR3 DNA: TGTGCCAGCAGCTTAGTTAAGGGGAAGGACTACGAGCAGTACTTC
J gene: TRBJ2-7
CDR3 length: 15
D gene: NA
V gene: TRBV11-2
clone size: once

CDR3 protein: CASGRTSGEETQYF
CDR3 DNA: TGTGCCAGCGGGAGGACTAGCGGGGAAGAGACCCAGTACTTC
J gene: TRBJ2-5
CDR3 length: 14
D gene: TRBD2
V gene: TRBV2
clone size: NA

CDR3 protein: CASSLEASGRSKTQYF
CDR3 DNA: TGTGCCAGCAGCTTAGAAGCCAGCGGGAGGTCCAAGACCCAGTACTTC
J gene: TRBJ2-5
CDR3 length: 16
D gene: TRBD2
V gene: TRBV7-6
clone size: NA

CDR3 protein: CSAQEDSLIGPQYF
CDR3 DNA: TGCAGTGCCCAAGAGGACTCCCTTATCGGCCCCCAGTACTTC
J gene: TRBJ2-5
CDR3 length: 14
D gene: NA
V gene: TRBV20-1
clone size: NA

CDR3 protein: CASSSPSGGNYEQYF
CDR3 DNA: TGTGCCAGCAGTTCGCCTAGCGGGGGGAACTACGAGCAGTACTTC
J gene: TRBJ2-7
CDR3 length: 15
D gene: TRBD2
V gene: TRBV27
clone size: NA

CDR3 protein: CSARRGRARGEQFF
CDR3 DNA: TGCAGTGCTAGAAGAGGGAGGGCACGGGGTGAGCAGTTCTTC
J gene: TRBJ2-1
CDR3 length: 14
D gene: TRBD2
V gene: TRBV20-1
clone size: NA

CDR3 protein: CASKTGSAHEQYF
CDR3 DNA: TGTGCCAGCAAAACAGGGAGTGCACACGAGCAGTACTTC
J gene: TRBJ2-7
CDR3 length: 13
D gene: NA
V gene: TRBV2
clone size: NA

CDR3 protein: CSARGAGSSYNEQFF
CDR3 DNA: TGCAGTGCCCGAGGGGCAGGGAGCTCCTACAATGAGCAGTTCTTC
J gene: TRBJ2-1
CDR3 length: 15
D gene: NA
V gene: TRBV20-1
clone size: NA

CDR3 protein: CASNIKPGNIQYF
CDR3 DNA: TGTGCCAGCAACATAAAGCCAGGCAACATTCAGTACTTC
J gene: TRBJ2-4
CDR3 length: 13
D gene: NA
V gene: TRBV28
clone size: NA

CDR3 protein: CASSKSKVGVGYTF
CDR3 DNA: TGTGCCAGCAGCAAATCGAAAGTAGGGGTCGGCTACACCTTC
J gene: TRBJ1-2
CDR3 length: 14
D gene: NA
V gene: TRBV21-1
clone size: NA

CDR3 protein: CSAPGLGQETQYF
CDR3 DNA: TGCAGTGCCCCTGGACTAGGCCAAGAGACCCAGTACTTC
J gene: TRBJ2-5
CDR3 length: 13
D gene: TRBD2
V gene: TRBV20-1
clone size: NA

CDR3 protein: CSATSGSSYNEQFF
CDR3 DNA: TGCAGTGCTACTAGCGGGAGCTCCTACAATGAGCAGTTCTTC
J gene: TRBJ2-1
CDR3 length: 14
D gene: TRBD2
V gene: TRBV20-1
clone size: NA

CDR3 protein: CSALSGPRYNEQFF
CDR3 DNA: TGCAGCGCCCTGTCGGGGCCGCGCTACAATGAGCAGTTCTTC
J gene: TRBJ2-1
CDR3 length: 14
D gene: NA
V gene: TRBV29-1
clone size: NA

CDR3 protein: CASSPDSLENQPQHF
CDR3 DNA: TGTGCCAGCTCACCAGACAGTCTAGAGAATCAGCCCCAGCATTTT
J gene: TRBJ1-5
CDR3 length: 15
D gene: NA
V gene: TRBV18
clone size: NA

CDR3 protein: CSARAQETQYF
CDR3 DNA: TGCAGTGCTAGAGCCCAAGAGACCCAGTACTTC
J gene: TRBJ2-5
CDR3 length: 11
D gene: NA
V gene: TRBV20-1
clone size: NA

CDR3 protein: CASSEKEGDEQFF
CDR3 DNA: TGTGCCAGCAGTGAAAAGGAGGGGGATGAGCAGTTCTTC
J gene: TRBJ2-1
CDR3 length: 13
D gene: NA
V gene: TRBV2
clone size: NA

CDR3 protein: CASSSQGREPQHF
CDR3 DNA: TGTGCCAGCAGTTCCCAGGGAAGGGAGCCCCAGCATTTT
J gene: TRBJ1-5
CDR3 length: 13
D gene: NA
V gene: TRBV6-6
clone size: NA

CDR3 protein: CAISEILAGVYEQYF
CDR3 DNA: TGTGCCATCAGTGAGATCCTAGCGGGAGTTTACGAGCAGTACTTC
J gene: TRBJ2-7
CDR3 length: 15
D gene: TRBD2
V gene: TRBV10-3
clone size: NA

CDR3 protein: CSASRDWNTGELFF
CDR3 DNA: TGCAGCGCCTCCCGGGACTGGAACACCGGGGAGCTGTTTTTT
J gene: TRBJ2-2
CDR3 length: 14
D gene: NA
V gene: TRBV29-1
clone size: NA

CDR3 protein: CASSLLGPESSYEQYF
CDR3 DNA: TGTGCCAGCAGCTTACTAGGGCCGGAGAGCTCCTACGAGCAGTACTTC
J gene: TRBJ2-7
CDR3 length: 16
D gene: NA
V gene: TRBV7-2
clone size: NA

CDR3 protein: CASSPRGDSGELFF
CDR3 DNA: TGCGCCAGCAGCCCGCGGGGGGACTCCGGGGAGCTGTTTTTT
J gene: TRBJ2-2
CDR3 length: 14
D gene: TRBD2
V gene: TRBV5-1
clone size: NA

CDR3 protein: CASTSIPGTQYF
CDR3 DNA: TGTGCCTCCACATCTATCCCGGGTACGCAGTATTTT
J gene: TRBJ2-3
CDR3 length: 12
D gene: NA
V gene: TRBV30
clone size: NA

CDR3 protein: CSADRNTGELFF
CDR3 DNA: TGCAGTGCTGACAGGAACACCGGGGAGCTGTTTTTT
J gene: TRBJ2-2
CDR3 length: 12
D gene: NA
V gene: TRBV20-1
clone size: NA

CDR3 protein: CSVGPPYEQYF
CDR3 DNA: TGCAGCGTTGGGCCACCCTACGAGCAGTACTTC
J gene: TRBJ2-7
CDR3 length: 11
D gene: NA
V gene: TRBV29-1
clone size: NA